A single sample gave rise to the 30 T cell receptor beta chains below, sequenced in a study of T-cell reconstitution after alpha-beta-depleted transplantation in children. Library preparation (for TCRbeta) was performed with unique molecular identifiers. TCRdb independently ran MiXCR on the PCR reads; one entry per CDR3 protein. Of 400,000 to 550,000 distinct CDR3 sequences in the sample, roughly a tenth are singletons; the top ten hold around 2%. The sample consisted of PBMCs, taken before TCRalphabeta/CD19-depleted stem cell transplant. The receptors were sampled from a child aged 2-15 years with inherited bone marrow failure, due to receive a stem cell transplant.

The chain has TRBV7-9 and TRBJ1-1; D is unresolved. This CDR3 has 13 amino acids. Per the germline V gene, CDR1 is SEHNR and CDR2 is FQNEAQ (reference sequence). The V end lost 5 bases, the J end lost 4 bases, and 11 bases lay between the germline ends. This CDR3 reads CASSLSGSTEAFF. The CDR3 nucleotides are TGTGCCAGCAGCCTTTCCGGGAGCACTGAAGCTTTCTTT.

This clonotype was seen many times. The gene calls are TRBV12-3 or TRBV12-4 and TRBJ1-1, with 10 nucleotides matching TRBD1. V lost 5 bases to trimming and J lost 1 base; unmatched junction nucleotides: 7. This CDR3 is built from 16 residues. CDR3 nucleotide sequence: TGTGCCAGCAGTCAGGACAGGGGGGACCGGAACACTGAAGCTTTCTTT. Protein product: CASSQDRGDRNTEAFF.

The chain couples TRBV6-1 to TRBJ1-2; D unresolved. Trimming removed 6 bases at V and 4 bases at J, with 15 bases between. There are 14 residues in the CDR3. Germline V gives CDR1 MNHNS, CDR2 SASEGT. The chain's CDR3 is CASSPGPDFYGYTF. In DNA form, the CDR3 reads TGTGCCAGCAGCCCAGGACCGGATTTCTATGGCTACACCTTC.

Ten or more counts support this clonotype. V gene TRBV20-1 combines with J gene TRBJ2-5; 8 nucleotides line up with TRBD1. CDR3 length: 14 residues. The J segment lost 5 bases and the V segment lost 0 bases, leaving 5 bases of the junction unmatched. Germline-derived CDR1 and CDR2 are DFQATT and SNEGSKA (reference sequence). CDR3 in DNA: TGCAGTGCTAGAGATGCCCAGGGGGCGGAGACCCAGTACTTC. It encodes CSARDAQGAETQYF.

The table lists this clonotype with many counts. This chain uses TRBV29-1 with TRBJ2-7, with 8 bases aligning to TRBD2. V was clipped by 6 bases and J by 4 bases; unmatched bases: 5. CDR1 and CDR2 from the germline V gene are SQVTM and ANQGSEA. The CDR3 consists of 12 residues. This chain's CDR3 is CSVSGGTYEQYF. The CDR3 DNA reads TGCAGCGTCTCGGGGGGGACGTACGAGCAGTACTTC.

This clonotype was detected a few times. This chain connects TRBV27 to TRBJ2-2; 7 bases line up with TRBD2. This CDR3 has 15 amino acids. Germline V gives CDR1 MNHEY, CDR2 SMNVEV (reference sequence). With V trimmed by 0 bases and J by 4 bases, 2 bases remained unmatched. The DNA for the CDR3 is TGTGCCAGCAGTTTATCGAGCGGGGCCACCGGGGAGCTGTTTTTT. It translates to CASSLSSGATGELFF.

This clonotype occurred many times. V is TRBV6-5 and J is TRBJ1-1, with no clear D. The CDR3 is 14 amino acids. Germline V gene sequence: CDR1 MNHEY, CDR2 SVGAGI. The V end lost 4 bases, the J end lost 2 bases, and 11 bases lay between the germline ends. Here the CDR3 reads CASSFAEGNTEAFF. For the CDR3, the DNA is TGTGCCAGCAGTTTCGCGGAGGGTAACACTGAAGCTTTCTTT.

The table lists this clonotype with many counts. The rearrangement uses TRBV4-3 and TRBJ2-1; 8 positions match TRBD2. The CDR3 covers 16 residues. V dropped 3 bases and J dropped 0; count of bases not matched to a gene: 4. The germline gives CDR1 LGHNA, CDR2 YSLEER. The CDR3 region is CASSHLAGSSYNEQFF. In DNA, the CDR3 is TGCGCCAGCAGCCACTTAGCGGGAAGCTCCTACAATGAGCAGTTCTTC.

This clonotype was observed many times. The rearrangement links TRBV12-3 or TRBV12-4 to TRBJ1-2, with a weak D call TRBD1 (5 bases). Trimming removed 2 bases from V and 0 bases from J, with 10 bases in between. The CDR3 covers 15 residues. The CDR3 here is CASSLRGTANYGYTF. As DNA, the CDR3 is TGTGCCAGCAGTTTAAGAGGGACGGCTAACTATGGCTACACCTTC.

This clonotype was seen repeatedly, ten times or more. This chain links TRBV10-3 with TRBJ2-5; no clear D gene. CDR3 size: 15 residues. The germline V and J ends were trimmed by 4 bases and 1 base, with 13 bases remaining between them. Germline V gene sequence: CDR1 ENHRY, CDR2 SYGVKD. The CDR3 DNA follows: TGTGCCATCAGTGTAAGGCACTTCGGCCAAGAGACCCAGTACTTC. Translation: CAISVRHFGQETQYF.

This clonotype was seen many times. V gene TRBV12-3 or TRBV12-4 combines with J gene TRBJ2-2, with TRBD2 matching over 8 bases. The CDR3 sequence is 14 residues long. With 8 bases clipped from V and 2 bases from J, the junction kept 4 bases outside the gene matches. DNA for the CDR3: TGTGCCAGCCGGCGGGAGGCTAACACCGGGGAGCTGTTTTTT. Encoded protein: CASRREANTGELFF.

CDR3 in amino acids: CASSRTGPLGYGYTF. The CDR3 DNA is TGTGCCAGTAGTCGGACAGGGCCGCTAGGCTATGGCTACACCTTC. J is TRBJ1-2 and V is TRBV19; 8 positions match TRBD1. The CDR3 sequence is 15 residues long. V was pared by 5 bases and J by 4 bases, with 9 bases of the junction left unmatched. Germline assignment: CDR1 LNHDA and CDR2 SQIVND (reference sequence).

In this sample, this clonotype turned up many times. The chain uses TRBV28 and TRBJ2-7, with D tentatively TRBD2 (6 bases). CDR1 and CDR2 (germline): MDHEN, SYDVKM. Trimming cost V 5 bases and J 2 bases, with 22 bases left between them. The CDR3 is 17 amino acids. CDR3 DNA sequence: TGTGCCAGCAGTCCGCGGGGTCAATCACGGACAACCTACGAGCAGTACTTC. Its protein is CASSPRGQSRTTYEQYF.

V usage is TRBV20-1 and J usage is TRBJ2-7; D is perhaps TRBD1 (6 bases). V was cut by 2 bases and J by 2 bases, with 16 bases left in between. The CDR3 runs 15 residues. CDR1 and CDR2 (germline): DFQATT, SNEGSKA (reference sequence). CDR3 region: CSARWGRGPTYEQYF. CDR3 in DNA: TGCAGTGCTAGATGGGGCAGGGGTCCCACCTACGAGCAGTACTTC.

The sample holds a few counts of this clonotype. V and J are TRBV19 and TRBJ1-5, with 9 bases lining up with TRBD1. Germline V gives CDR1 LNHDA, CDR2 SQIVND (reference sequence). The CDR3 spans 14 residues. Losses at the gene ends were 8 bases for V and 1 base for J; bases not matched to a gene: 3. In DNA form, the CDR3 reads TGTGCCAGTCAAGACAGGGGGAGCAATCAGCCCCAGCATTTT. Its translation: CASQDRGSNQPQHF.

This clonotype was detected many times. This sequence joins TRBV6-2 or TRBV6-3 and TRBJ2-7; TRBD1 matches 8 bases. This CDR3 is built from 15 residues. CDR1 and CDR2 from the germline V gene are MNHEY and SVGEGT. V was pared by 6 bases and J by 3 bases, with 10 bases of the junction left unmatched. CDR3 in DNA: TGTGCCAGCAGAGTATCCGGGACAGGAGACTACGAGCAGTACTTC. As protein: CASRVSGTGDYEQYF.

This clonotype came up many times. This chain connects TRBV7-2 to TRBJ1-1; D is unclear. The CDR3 covers 14 residues. The V gene's germline CDR1 is SGHTA and CDR2 FQGNSA. V was pared by 5 bases and J by 0 bases, with 10 bases between. CDR3 in DNA: TGTGCCAGCAGCACACAGAGGATGAACACTGAAGCTTTCTTT. Residues: CASSTQRMNTEAFF.

This clonotype showed up just a few times. The chain couples TRBV15 to TRBJ2-3; D not certain. V lost 3 bases and J lost 2, with 9 bases in between. This CDR3 has 14 residues. Germline CDR1 and CDR2: LNHNV and YYDKDF (reference sequence). The DNA of the CDR3 is TGTGCCACCAGCAGGGAGCTGGACACAGATACGCAGTATTTT. Its protein product is CATSRELDTDTQYF.

This clonotype was seen ten or more times. A read error may produce the germline difference seen at one junction end. The rearrangement joins TRBV20-1 to TRBJ1-2; 7 bases match TRBD1. This CDR3 is 15 amino acids long. Per germline, CDR1 DFQATT and CDR2 SNEGSKA (reference sequence). Written as DNA, the CDR3 is TGCAGTGCCCGGACCCGGACAGGCCTCCTCTCCCCCAAACGTTTC. Translation gives CSARTRTGLLSPKRF.

This clonotype was observed at least ten times. The rearrangement links TRBV10-3 to TRBJ2-7; D might be TRBD1 or TRBD2, each matching 6 bases. This CDR3 region has 12 residues. Per germline, CDR1 ENHRY and CDR2 SYGVKD. Trimming took off 6 bases at V and 3 bases at J, with 9 bases between the two ends. The CDR3 loop is CAISRGGYEQYF. The CDR3, as DNA: TGTGCCATCAGCAGGGGAGGCTACGAGCAGTACTTC.

This chain links TRBV4-3 with TRBJ2-7; D is perhaps TRBD2 (6 bases). The CDR3 length is 19 residues. Germline CDR1 and CDR2: LGHNA and YSLEER. The V end was cut by 4 bases, the J end by 4 bases, with 29 bases between. In nucleotides, the CDR3 is TGCGCCAGCAGCCTACCCGGAGCTATCTCTGGGAGGCGGGCTTACGAGCAGTACTTC. Translated: CASSLPGAISGRRAYEQYF.

For the CDR3, the DNA is TGTGCCAGTAGTCTAGGGGGAGCCGGGGCCGGCCGTAGGCCCCTCCACTTT. Translated, it gives CASSLGGAGAGRRPLHF. The chain combines TRBV19 with TRBJ1-6, with D perhaps matching TRBD1 (6 bases). The germline V gene encodes CDR1 LNHDA and CDR2 SQIVND (reference sequence). CDR3 size: 17 residues. Trimming removed 5 bases from V and 13 bases from J, with 27 bases in between.

This clonotype has at least ten counts. The rearrangement links TRBV20-1 to TRBJ2-7, with 7 bases lining up with TRBD2. The germline CDR1 and CDR2 sequences are DFQATT and SNEGSKA (reference sequence). V dropped 8 bases and J dropped 7; count of bases not matched to a gene: 17. The CDR3 totals 14 residues. The CDR3 loop reads CSKGFRTGGREQYF. CDR3 bases: TGCAGTAAGGGGTTTAGGACGGGGGGTAGAGAGCAGTACTTC.

This clonotype was detected many times. V is TRBV4-2 and J is TRBJ2-7; the match to TRBD2 covers 12 bases. Germline V gene sequence: CDR1 LGHNA, CDR2 YNFKEQ. CDR3 size: 15 residues. Unmatched junction bases numbered 3, after V lost 1 base and J lost 5 bases. Here the CDR3 reads CASSQGLAGVDEQYF. The DNA for the CDR3 is TGTGCCAGCAGCCAAGGACTAGCGGGAGTCGACGAGCAGTACTTC.

This clonotype came up many times. The CDR3 sequence is CASSLAVYAGGAWRDTQYF. CDR3 in DNA: TGTGCCAGCAGCTTAGCGGTCTACGCGGGAGGAGCGTGGAGGGATACGCAGTATTTT. V gene TRBV7-2 combines with J gene TRBJ2-3, with 8 bases aligning to TRBD2. Germline assignment: CDR1 SGHTA and CDR2 FQGNSA. The CDR3 spans 19 residues. V shed 0 bases and J 6 bases; nucleotides not matched to a gene: 17.

This clonotype was counted ten times or more. The chain combines TRBV4-1 with TRBJ1-1, with D possibly being TRBD1 (5 bases). Germline-derived CDR1 and CDR2 are MGHRA and YSYEKL. V lost 0 bases to trimming and J lost 4 bases, with 15 bases between them. The CDR3 consists of 16 residues. The chain's CDR3 is CASSQDPVSGGTEAFF. The CDR3 bases are TGCGCCAGCAGCCAAGATCCAGTATCGGGGGGCACTGAAGCTTTCTTT.

This clonotype was detected many times. The chain uses TRBV5-1 and TRBJ2-2; D may be TRBD1 (5 bases). V was cut by 0 bases and J by 5 bases, with 14 bases left in between. CDR1 is SGHRS, CDR2 YFSETQ, per germline. This CDR3 contains 16 residues. The CDR3 coding sequence is TGCGCCAGCAGCTTGGGGGGCCACCCCTGGACCGGGGAGCTGTTTTTT. Its translation: CASSLGGHPWTGELFF.

This clonotype was recorded at least ten times. The rearrangement links TRBV12-3 or TRBV12-4 to TRBJ2-3; a weak D match, TRBD2 (7 bases). Between the trimmed V and J ends, which lost 4 bases and 7 bases, there was a span of 15 bases. CDR3 length equals 14 residues. CDR3 nucleotide sequence: TGTGCCAGCAGTTCCTGGGGGGGCGAGAATACGCAGTATTTT. Amino acids: CASSSWGGENTQYF.

This clonotype was seen a few times. The chain links TRBV12-3 or TRBV12-4 to TRBJ2-1; D gene ambiguous. The CDR3 has 19 amino acids. The V gene lost 2 bases and the J gene lost 0 bases, with 20 bases spanning the gap. This chain's CDR3 is CASSLIVALGRGSYNEQFF. Here the CDR3 DNA reads TGTGCCAGCAGTTTAATCGTCGCGCTAGGTCGTGGCTCCTACAATGAGCAGTTCTTC.

This clonotype showed up just a few times. The rearrangement links TRBV30 to TRBJ2-5; 8 positions agree with TRBD2. CDR1 and CDR2 (germline): GTSNPN, SVGIG (reference sequence). This CDR3 comprises 14 residues. The trim removed 0 bases at V and 3 bases at J, leaving 3 bases unmatched. The DNA of the CDR3 is TGTGCCTGGAGTGTACTCGGGGGGGAAGAGACCCAGTACTTC. Translated: CAWSVLGGEETQYF.